One TCR beta chain is described in this entry. The protocol was immunoSEQ multiplex PCR, while the TCRdb copy is restricted to in-frame clones and leaves out a portion. The repertoire includes some 49,000 clones, over 90% of them detected once, and 5.5% to 7% sits in the top ten. The CDR3 runs 15 residues. Trimming shortened V by 1 base and J by 3 bases, and 10 bases separated the two germline ends. The V gene's germline CDR1 is LNHDA and CDR2 SQIVND (reference sequence). The data derive from a study of T cell changes during pregnancy in multiple sclerosis. The gene calls are TRBV19 and TRBJ2-1, with D perhaps TRBD1 (5 bases). Sequenced here: CD8+ T cells from peripheral blood mononuclear cells, sampled in the first trimester of pregnancy. This receptor was taken from a female donor with multiple sclerosis, enrolled in a pregnancy study. In DNA, the CDR3 is TGTGCCAGTAGTATAGGGGGCATGGGCTACAATGAGCAGTTCTTC. Protein: CASSIGGMGYNEQFF.